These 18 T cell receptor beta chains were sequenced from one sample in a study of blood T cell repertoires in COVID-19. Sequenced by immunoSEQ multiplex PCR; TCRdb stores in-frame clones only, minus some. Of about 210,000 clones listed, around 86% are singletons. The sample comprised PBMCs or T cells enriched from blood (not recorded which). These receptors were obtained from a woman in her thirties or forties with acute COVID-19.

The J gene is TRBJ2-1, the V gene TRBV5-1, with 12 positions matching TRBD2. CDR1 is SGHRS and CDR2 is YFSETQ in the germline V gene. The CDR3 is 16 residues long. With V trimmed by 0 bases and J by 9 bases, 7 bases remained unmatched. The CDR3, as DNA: TGCGCCAGCAGCTTGGAGACTAGCGGGAGCTTCAGTGAGCAGTTCTTC. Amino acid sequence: CASSLETSGSFSEQFF.

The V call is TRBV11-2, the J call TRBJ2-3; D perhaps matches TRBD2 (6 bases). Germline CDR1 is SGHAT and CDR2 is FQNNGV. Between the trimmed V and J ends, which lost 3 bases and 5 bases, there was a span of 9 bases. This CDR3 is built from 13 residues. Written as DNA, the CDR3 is TGTGCCAGCAGCTTGGGACTTCAAGATACGCAGTATTTT. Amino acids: CASSLGLQDTQYF.

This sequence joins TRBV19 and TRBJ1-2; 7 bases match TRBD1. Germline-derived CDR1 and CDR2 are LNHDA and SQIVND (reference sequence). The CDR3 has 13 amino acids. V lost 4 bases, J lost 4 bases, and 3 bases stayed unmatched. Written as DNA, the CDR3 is TGTGCCAGTAGTAACCGGGACAGCTATGGCTACACCTTC. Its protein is CASSNRDSYGYTF.

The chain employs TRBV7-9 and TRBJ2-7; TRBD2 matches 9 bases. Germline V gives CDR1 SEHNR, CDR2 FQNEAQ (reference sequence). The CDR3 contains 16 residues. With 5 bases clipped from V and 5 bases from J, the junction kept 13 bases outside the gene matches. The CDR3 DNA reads TGTGCCAGCAGCCCAGGACCCAGGACTAGCGCTAACGAGCAGTACTTC. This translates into CASSPGPRTSANEQYF. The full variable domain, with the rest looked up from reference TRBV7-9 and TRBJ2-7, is DTGVSQNPRHKITKRGQNVTFRCDPISEHNRLYWYRQTLGQGPEFLTYFQNEAQLEKSRLLSDRFSAERPKGSFSTLEIQRTEQGDSAMYLCASSPGPRTSANEQYFGPGTRLTVT.

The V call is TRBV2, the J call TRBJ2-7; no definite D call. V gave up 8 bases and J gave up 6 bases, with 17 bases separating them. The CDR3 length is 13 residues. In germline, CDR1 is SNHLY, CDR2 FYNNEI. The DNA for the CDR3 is TGTGCCAGCGCTCCCACCACACGCCGCGAGCAGTACTTC. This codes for CASAPTTRREQYF.

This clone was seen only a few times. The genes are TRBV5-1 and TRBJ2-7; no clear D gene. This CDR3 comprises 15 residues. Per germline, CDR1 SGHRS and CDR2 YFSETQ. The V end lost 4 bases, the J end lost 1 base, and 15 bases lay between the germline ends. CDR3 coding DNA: TGCGCCAGCAGCATCGGAACCCCGACTTCCTACGAGCAGTACTTC. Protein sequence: CASSIGTPTSYEQYF.

CDR3 bases: TGTGCCAGCAGCCGACGAGACAGGGCTAGCACAGATACGCAGTATTTT. Translated, it gives CASSRRDRASTDTQYF. This chain links TRBV11-2 with TRBJ2-3, with 7 bases aligning to TRBD1. Germline CDR1 is SGHAT and CDR2 is FQNNGV. J was trimmed by 0 bases and V by 5 bases; bases with no gene match: 8. CDR3 length: 16 amino acids.

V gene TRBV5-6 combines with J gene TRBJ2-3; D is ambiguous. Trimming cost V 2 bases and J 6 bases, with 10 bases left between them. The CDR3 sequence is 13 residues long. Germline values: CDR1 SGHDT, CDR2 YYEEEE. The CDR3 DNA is TGTGCCAGCAGCTTCTCGAGTCCTGATACGCAGTATTTT. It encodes CASSFSSPDTQYF.

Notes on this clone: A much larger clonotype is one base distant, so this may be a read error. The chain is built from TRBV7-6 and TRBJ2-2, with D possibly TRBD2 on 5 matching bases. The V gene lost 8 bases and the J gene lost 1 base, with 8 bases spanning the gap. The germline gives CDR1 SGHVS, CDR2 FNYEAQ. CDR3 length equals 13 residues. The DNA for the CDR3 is TGTGCCAGCGCTCGGGGGAACACCGGGGAGCTGTTTTTT. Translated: CASARGNTGELFF.

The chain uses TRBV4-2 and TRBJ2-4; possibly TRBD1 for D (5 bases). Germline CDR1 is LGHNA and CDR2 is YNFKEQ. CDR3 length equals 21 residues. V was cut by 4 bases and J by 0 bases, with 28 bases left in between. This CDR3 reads CASSLKGGAGLSRVAKNIQYF. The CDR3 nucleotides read TGTGCCAGCAGCCTAAAAGGTGGGGCAGGGTTGAGTAGGGTAGCCAAAAACATTCAGTACTTC.

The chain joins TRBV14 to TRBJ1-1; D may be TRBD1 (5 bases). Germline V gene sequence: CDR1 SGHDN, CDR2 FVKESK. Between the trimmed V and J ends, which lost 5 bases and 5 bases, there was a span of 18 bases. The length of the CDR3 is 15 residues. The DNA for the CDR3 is TGTGCCAGCAGCATAACGACAGCTACGAGGACTGAAGCTTTCTTT. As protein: CASSITTATRTEAFF.

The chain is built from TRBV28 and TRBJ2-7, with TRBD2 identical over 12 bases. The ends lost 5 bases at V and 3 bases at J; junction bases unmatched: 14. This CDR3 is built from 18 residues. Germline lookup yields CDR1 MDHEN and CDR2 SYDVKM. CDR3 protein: CASSNFEILAGGLYEQYF. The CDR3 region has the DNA TGTGCCAGCAGTAATTTTGAGATCCTAGCGGGAGGGCTCTACGAGCAGTACTTC. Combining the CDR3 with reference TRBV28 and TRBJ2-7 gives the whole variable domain DVKVTQSSRYLVKRTGEKVFLECVQDMDHENMFWYRQDPGLGLRLIYFSYDVKMKEKGDIPEGYSVSREKKERFSLILESASTNQTSMYLCASSNFEILAGGLYEQYFGPGTRLTVT.

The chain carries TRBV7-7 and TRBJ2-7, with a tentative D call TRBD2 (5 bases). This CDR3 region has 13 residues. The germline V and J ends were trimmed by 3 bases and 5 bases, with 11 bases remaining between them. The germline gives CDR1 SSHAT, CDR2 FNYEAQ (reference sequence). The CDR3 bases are TGTGCCAGCAGCTTGTCGGGGATCCACGAGCAGTACTTC. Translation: CASSLSGIHEQYF.

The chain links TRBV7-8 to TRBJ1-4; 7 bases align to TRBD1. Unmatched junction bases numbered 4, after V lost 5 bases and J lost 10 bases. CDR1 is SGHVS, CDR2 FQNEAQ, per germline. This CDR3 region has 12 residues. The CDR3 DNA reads TGTGCCAGCAGCCGCGCAGGGGGAAAACTGTTTTTT. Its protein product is CASSRAGGKLFF.

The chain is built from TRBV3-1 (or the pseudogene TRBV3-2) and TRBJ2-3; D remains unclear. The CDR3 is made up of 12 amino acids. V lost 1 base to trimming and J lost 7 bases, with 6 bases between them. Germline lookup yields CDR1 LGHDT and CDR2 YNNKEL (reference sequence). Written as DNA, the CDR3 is TGTGCCAGCAGCCAAGGAGGATATACGCAGTATTTT. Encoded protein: CASSQGGYTQYF.

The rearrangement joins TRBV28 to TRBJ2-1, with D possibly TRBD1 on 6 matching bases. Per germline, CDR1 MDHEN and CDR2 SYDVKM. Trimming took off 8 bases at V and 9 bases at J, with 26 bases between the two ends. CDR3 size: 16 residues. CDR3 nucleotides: TGTGCCAGCGGCCCTGGGTCGACAGGCTCCGGTGGTGAGCAGTTCTTC. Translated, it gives CASGPGSTGSGGEQFF.

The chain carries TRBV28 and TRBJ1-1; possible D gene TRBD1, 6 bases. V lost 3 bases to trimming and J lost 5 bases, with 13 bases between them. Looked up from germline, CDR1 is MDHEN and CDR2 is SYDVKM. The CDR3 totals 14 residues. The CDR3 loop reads CASSLLFQGTEAFF. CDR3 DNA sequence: TGTGCCAGCAGTTTGCTGTTTCAGGGGACTGAAGCTTTCTTT.

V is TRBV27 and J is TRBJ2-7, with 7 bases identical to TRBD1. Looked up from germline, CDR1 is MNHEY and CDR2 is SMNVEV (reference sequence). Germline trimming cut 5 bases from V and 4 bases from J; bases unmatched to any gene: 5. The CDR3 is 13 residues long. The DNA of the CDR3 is TGTGCCAGCAGTCGGGACAGACTTTACGAGCAGTACTTC. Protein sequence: CASSRDRLYEQYF.